The 5 T cell receptor beta chains presented below share a single source sample, sequenced in a study of T cells expressing NK-cell markers. TCRdb reprocessed the 5' RACE reads, keeping one entry per CDR3 protein, no DNA. Its listing shows over 200,000 distinct CDR3 sequences. Sequenced material: blood T cells: a sorted CD56 or NKG2C T cell subset, CD4+ or CD8+ T cells, or bulk PBMC T cells (not recorded which). The receptors derive from a man aged 18 to 30 in good health.

Here the CDR3 reads CASRTSGRAHEQFF. The V call is TRBV12-3 or TRBV12-4, the J call TRBJ2-1; TCRdb lists TRBD2, though no DNA is available to test this call. The CDR3 extends over 14 amino acids.

V is TRBV19 and J is TRBJ1-1; lacking DNA, the TRBD1 call made by TCRdb goes unchecked. The CDR3 extends over 20 amino acids. The germline gives CDR1 LNHDA, CDR2 SQIVND (reference sequence). The CDR3 protein is CASSNLAPGRTPKRNTEAFF. The full variable domain, in which reference TRBV19 and TRBJ1-1 provide the parts outside the CDR3, is DGGITQSPKYLFRKEGQNVTLSCEQNLNHDAMYWYRQDPGQGLRLIYYSQIVNDFQKGDIAEGYSVSREKKESFPLTVTSAQKNPTAFYLCASSNLAPGRTPKRNTEAFFGQGTRLTVV.

V gene TRBV12-3 or TRBV12-4 combines with J gene TRBJ1-2. This CDR3 is 11 amino acids long. The CDR3 protein is CATRRGYGYTF.

The chain couples TRBV6-1 to TRBJ1-2. CDR3 length: 12 residues. Germline V gene data show CDR1 as MNHNS and CDR2 as SASEGT. CDR3 residues: CASTGSVSGYTF.

CDR3 sequence: CSAEPRDSDTQYF. The chain recombines TRBV20-1 with TRBJ2-3; TCRdb's D call, TRBD2, is unchecked because there is no DNA. There are 13 residues in the CDR3. Germline lookup yields CDR1 DFQATT and CDR2 SNEGSKA (reference sequence).